The 26 T cell receptor beta chains in this list originate from one sample, sequenced in a study of blood T cell repertoires in COVID-19. Using immunoSEQ multiplex PCR, the repertoire was profiled, and TCRdb retains in-frame clones only, with some absent. The sample lists 200,000 to 250,000 clones, around 80% occurring once. The sequencing input was peripheral blood. The receptor source for this set is a woman aged 80 or over with acute or convalescent COVID-19.

For this clone: Other DNA sequences in this sample translate to the same CDR3. This chain connects TRBV5-1 to TRBJ2-7, with 8 bases lining up with TRBD2. Germline V gives CDR1 SGHRS, CDR2 YFSETQ. This CDR3 has 14 amino acids. J was trimmed by 0 bases and V by 4 bases; bases with no gene match: 3. The CDR3 DNA reads as TGCGCCAGCAGCCTGAGCGGGAGCTCCTACGAGCAGTACTTC. Amino acids: CASSLSGSSYEQYF.

This clone was detected only a few times. This rearrangement joins TRBV2 to TRBJ1-2; the match to TRBD1 covers 8 bases. This CDR3 is built from 15 residues. CDR1 and CDR2 from the germline V gene are SNHLY and FYNNEI. V dropped 8 bases and J dropped 7; count of bases not matched to a gene: 15. The CDR3 DNA is TGTGCCAGCCAACAGGACAGGGTGGGATTCGGTGGCTACACCTTC. Translating it yields CASQQDRVGFGGYTF.

J is TRBJ1-5 and V is TRBV19; D might be TRBD1 (5 bases). Germline V gene data show CDR1 as LNHDA and CDR2 as SQIVND (reference sequence). V dropped 5 bases and J dropped 4 bases, with 18 bases sitting between them. The CDR3 consists of 16 residues. In DNA, the CDR3 is TGTGCCAGTAGTCAACATAGGAGGGGTGCGAATCAGCCCCAGCATTTT. Its protein product is CASSQHRRGANQPQHF.

The CDR3 sequence: CASSQDYLLGGGTEAFF. In DNA, the CDR3 is TGCGCCAGCAGCCAAGATTACCTCTTGGGGGGGGGCACTGAAGCTTTCTTT. The chain employs TRBV4-3 and TRBJ1-1; maybe TRBD1 (5 bases). V shed 0 bases and J shed 4 bases, with 18 bases lying between them. From germline, CDR1 is LGHNA and CDR2 YSLEER. The CDR3 spans 17 residues.

The chain combines TRBV30 with TRBJ1-2; TRBD1 might be the D (6 bases). The germline V gene encodes CDR1 GTSNPN and CDR2 SVGIG (reference sequence). The CDR3 is 14 amino acids. The ends were cut back, 2 bases at V and 8 bases at J, with 18 bases in the middle. In DNA form, the CDR3 reads TGTGCCTGGAGTCCGGATGGGGGACACTGGGGCTACACCTTC. Protein: CAWSPDGGHWGYTF.

V gene TRBV6-5 combines with J gene TRBJ1-1; no clear D gene. This CDR3 contains 13 residues. V was trimmed by 2 bases and J by 11 bases, leaving 15 bases between them. Looked up from germline, CDR1 is MNHEY and CDR2 is SVGAGI. The DNA for the CDR3 is TGTGCCAGCAGTTACCCCGGGGAGGCCGAGGCTTTCTTT. This encodes CASSYPGEAEAFF.

The chain is built from TRBV14 and TRBJ2-3, with 10 bases fitting TRBD2. The CDR3 spans 18 residues. CDR1 SGHDN and CDR2 FVKESK come from the germline V gene. After removal of 4 bases from V and 3 bases from J, the junction contained 13 bases not matched to a gene. The chain's CDR3 is CASSPFTSGLAVTDTQYF. In DNA form, the CDR3 reads TGTGCCAGCAGCCCTTTTACTAGTGGACTAGCGGTAACAGATACGCAGTATTTT.

The chain is built from TRBV6-5 and TRBJ2-7; TRBD2 aligns across 7 bases. Unmatched junction bases numbered 9, after V lost 4 bases and J lost 0 bases. Germline loops: CDR1 MNHEY, CDR2 SVGAGI. The CDR3 spans 16 residues. The CDR3 sequence: CASSSPKVAGSYEQYF. CDR3 nucleotide sequence: TGTGCCAGCAGTTCCCCCAAAGTAGCGGGCTCCTACGAGCAGTACTTC.

This chain joins TRBV30 and TRBJ2-2; TRBD2 is a possible D gene (5 bases). Germline-derived CDR1 and CDR2 are GTSNPN and SVGIG (reference sequence). This CDR3 is 18 amino acids long. Between the trimmed V and J ends, which lost 5 bases and 3 bases, there was a span of 25 bases. CDR3 sequence (DNA): TGTGCCTGGGGGTCAGGTTTGATGTCAAGAGGGTACACCGGGGAGCTGTTTTTT. Residues: CAWGSGLMSRGYTGELFF.

The V gene is TRBV24-1, the J gene TRBJ2-7, with 8 bases matching TRBD1. Germline-derived CDR1 and CDR2 are KGHDR and SFDVKD. The CDR3 consists of 15 residues. V dropped 3 bases and J dropped 4; count of bases not matched to a gene: 7. As DNA, the CDR3 is TGTGCCACCAGTGATGCAGGGGGCTCTCTGTACGAGCAGTACTTC. Translation: CATSDAGGSLYEQYF.

This clone appeared a single time. The J gene is TRBJ1-1, the V gene TRBV5-1; no definite D call. The germline V gene encodes CDR1 SGHRS and CDR2 YFSETQ. The V and J ends lost 1 base and 4 bases respectively, with 8 bases between them. The length of the CDR3 is 13 residues. CDR3 DNA: TGCGCCAGCAGCTTGTGGGAGGGCACTGAAGCTTTCTTT. It codes for CASSLWEGTEAFF.

The sample holds a few counts of this clone. The chain couples TRBV19 to TRBJ1-5, with 7 bases that match TRBD1. The ends lost 1 base at V and 4 bases at J; junction bases unmatched: 7. Germline V gene lookup returns CDR1 LNHDA and CDR2 SQIVND (reference sequence). The CDR3 is 16 amino acids. The CDR3 DNA sequence: TGTGCCAGTAGTATAGGAACAGGGGTTGGGAATCAGCCCCAGCATTTT. It yields the protein CASSIGTGVGNQPQHF.

V is TRBV7-8 and J is TRBJ1-2; D gene ambiguous. Deletions cut 2 bases from V and 0 bases from J, with 4 bases between. This CDR3 is built from 13 residues. Germline assignment: CDR1 SGHVS and CDR2 FQNEAQ. This chain's CDR3 is CASSLTSNYGYTF. In DNA form, the CDR3 reads TGTGCCAGCAGCTTAACTTCTAACTATGGCTACACCTTC.

The genes are TRBV5-8 and TRBJ2-2, with D unresolved. The ends were cut back, 1 base at V and 1 base at J, with 11 bases in the middle. Germline CDR1 reads SGHTS; CDR2 reads YDEGEE. This CDR3 spans 16 amino acids. In DNA, the CDR3 is TGTGCCAGCAGCTTGTATCGGAGAATGAACACCGGGGAGCTGTTTTTT. Translation gives CASSLYRRMNTGELFF.

This clone was detected only a few times. The chain joins TRBV3-1 (or the pseudogene TRBV3-2) to TRBJ1-1, with 10 nucleotides matching TRBD1. CDR3 length equals 16 residues. CDR1 is LGHDT, CDR2 YNNKEL, per germline (reference sequence). V gave up 4 bases and J gave up 1 base; unmatched junction bases: 6. The CDR3 coding sequence is TGTGCCAGCAGCCCAAGACAGGGGGCGGGGAACACTGAAGCTTTCTTT. Protein product: CASSPRQGAGNTEAFF.

The rearrangement uses TRBV19 and TRBJ1-4; 9 bases line up with TRBD1. Germline V gives CDR1 LNHDA, CDR2 SQIVND (reference sequence). Germline trimming cut 5 bases from V and 3 bases from J; bases unmatched to any gene: 19. The CDR3 consists of 20 residues. CDR3 region: CASSSGAYGQGTLPNEKLFF. The CDR3 DNA is TGTGCCAGTAGTTCCGGAGCTTATGGACAGGGGACCCTACCTAATGAAAAACTGTTTTTT. Looking up the rest from reference TRBV19 and TRBJ1-4 gives the full variable domain: DGGITQSPKYLFRKEGQNVTLSCEQNLNHDAMYWYRQDPGQGLRLIYYSQIVNDFQKGDIAEGYSVSREKKESFPLTVTSAQKNPTAFYLCASSSGAYGQGTLPNEKLFFGSGTQLSVL.

This sequence joins TRBV1 and TRBJ2-1; TRBD1, the table's D call, was not compared with the DNA. TRBV1 is tagged as a pseudogene. The CDR3 sequence is 16 residues long. The CDR3 reads CTSSLKSRDNANEQFF. CDR3 DNA: TGCACCAGCAGCCTGAAGAGCCGCGACAACGCCAATGAGCAGTTCTTC.

The J gene is TRBJ2-7, the V gene TRBV19; TRBD1 agrees at 8 bases. The CDR3 covers 14 residues. Germline CDR1 reads LNHDA; CDR2 reads SQIVND (reference sequence). V shed 5 bases, J shed 0 bases, and the junction held 3 bases outside the gene matches. Here the CDR3 DNA reads TGTGCCAGTAGTGGACAGGGACACTCCTACGAGCAGTACTTC. As protein: CASSGQGHSYEQYF.

Comments on this clone: The same CDR3 also results from other DNA sequences found in this sample. This sequence joins TRBV30 and TRBJ2-7, with a tentative D call TRBD2 (6 bases). V lost 0 bases and J 6 bases, leaving 6 bases between the germline ends. Per germline, CDR1 GTSNPN and CDR2 SVGIG (reference sequence). The CDR3 runs 11 residues. Written as DNA, the CDR3 is TGTGCCTGGAGTGTGGGGGGCGAGCAGTACTTC. Translating gives CAWSVGGEQYF. Based on the CDR3 plus reference TRBV30 and TRBJ2-7, the full variable domain is SQTIHQWPATLVQPVGSPLSLECTVEGTSNPNLYWYRQAAGRGLQLLFYSVGIGQISSEVPQNLSASRPQDRQFILSSKKLLLSDSGFYLCAWSVGGEQYFGPGTRLTVT.

V gene TRBV2 combines with J gene TRBJ2-3; TRBD2 agrees at 7 bases. The length of the CDR3 is 15 residues. Germline V gene sequence: CDR1 SNHLY, CDR2 FYNNEI. V lost 3 bases, J lost 0 bases, and 3 bases stayed unmatched. CDR3 DNA sequence: TGTGCCAGCAGTGAGAGACTAGCTAGCACAGATACGCAGTATTTT. This translates into CASSERLASTDTQYF.

The V call is TRBV12-3 or TRBV12-4, the J call TRBJ1-2, with D perhaps TRBD1 (6 bases). V lost 6 bases and J 5 bases, leaving 13 bases between the germline ends. CDR3 length: 13 residues. CDR3 sequence (DNA): TGTGCCAGCAGGTCGGACAGATCATATGGCTACACCTTC. It translates to CASRSDRSYGYTF.

The V gene is TRBV14, the J gene TRBJ2-3, with 9 bases that match TRBD2. The CDR3 consists of 17 residues. V gave up 2 bases and J gave up 0 bases; unmatched junction bases: 6. Germline V gives CDR1 SGHDN, CDR2 FVKESK. The CDR3 is CASSQIIAGDSTDTQYF. The DNA of the CDR3 is TGTGCCAGCAGCCAAATCATAGCGGGGGATAGCACAGATACGCAGTATTTT. The variable domain in full, completed from reference TRBV14 and TRBJ2-3, reads EAGVTQFPSHSVIEKGQTVTLRCDPISGHDNLYWYRRVMGKEIKFLLHFVKESKQDESGMPNNRFLAERTGGTYSTLKVQPAELEDSGVYFCASSQIIAGDSTDTQYFGPGTRLTVL.

The rearrangement links TRBV19 to TRBJ2-2, with 9 bases aligning to TRBD1. Losses at the gene ends were 4 bases for V and 4 bases for J; bases not matched to a gene: 7. Germline V gives CDR1 LNHDA, CDR2 SQIVND (reference sequence). This CDR3 spans 16 amino acids. The DNA of the CDR3 is TGTGCCAGTAGTAGCCGTGGGACAGGGCTCACCGGGGAGCTGTTTTTT. Translating gives CASSSRGTGLTGELFF. The whole variable domain, remainder taken from reference TRBV19 and TRBJ2-2, is DGGITQSPKYLFRKEGQNVTLSCEQNLNHDAMYWYRQDPGQGLRLIYYSQIVNDFQKGDIAEGYSVSREKKESFPLTVTSAQKNPTAFYLCASSSRGTGLTGELFFGEGSRLTVL.

This chain links TRBV3-1 (or the pseudogene TRBV3-2) with TRBJ2-3, with 9 bases aligning to TRBD2. CDR1 and CDR2 from the germline V gene are LGHDT and YNNKEL (reference sequence). Trimming removed 0 bases from V and 6 bases from J; junction bases left unmatched: 7. This CDR3 has 16 residues. CDR3 nucleotides: TGTGCCAGCAGCCAAGATGCCAGCGGGAGGTGGGATACGCAGTATTTT. Amino acids: CASSQDASGRWDTQYF.

The gene calls are TRBV9 and TRBJ1-4; 12 bases fit TRBD1. Germline CDR1 SGDLS, CDR2 YYNGEE. V trimming: 3 bases; J trimming: 4 bases; junction bases outside the gene matches: 7. The CDR3 has 17 residues. CDR3 residues: CASSASGQGARNEKLFF. In DNA, the CDR3 is TGTGCCAGCAGCGCTTCGGGACAGGGGGCGCGTAATGAAAAACTGTTTTTT.

This chain connects TRBV28 to TRBJ1-2; 9 positions match TRBD1. CDR3 length: 15 amino acids. Germline lookup yields CDR1 MDHEN and CDR2 SYDVKM. V dropped 5 bases and J dropped 3; count of bases not matched to a gene: 7. The CDR3 nucleotides read TGTGCCAGCAGTCTGTCGGGACAGGGTGACTATGGCTACACCTTC. It codes for CASSLSGQGDYGYTF.